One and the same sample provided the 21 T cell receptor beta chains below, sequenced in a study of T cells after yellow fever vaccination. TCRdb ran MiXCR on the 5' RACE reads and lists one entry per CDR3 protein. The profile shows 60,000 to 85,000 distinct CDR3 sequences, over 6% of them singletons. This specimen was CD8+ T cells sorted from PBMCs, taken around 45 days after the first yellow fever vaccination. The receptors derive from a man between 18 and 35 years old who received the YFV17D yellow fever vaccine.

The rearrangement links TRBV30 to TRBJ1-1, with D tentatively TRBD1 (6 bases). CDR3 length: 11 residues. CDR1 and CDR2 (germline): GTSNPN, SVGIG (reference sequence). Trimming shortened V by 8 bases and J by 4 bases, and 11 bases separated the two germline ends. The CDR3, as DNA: TGTGCCCTCGAGGACAGCACTGAAGCTTTCTTT. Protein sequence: CALEDSTEAFF.

This CDR3 is CASQGGPLSYNEQFF. The CDR3 DNA sequence: TGTGCCAGCCAAGGGGGGCCCCTCTCCTACAATGAGCAGTTCTTC. The chain couples TRBV12-3 or TRBV12-4 to TRBJ2-1, with D perhaps assigned TRBD1 or TRBD2 (6 bases each). V lost 8 bases and J lost 0, with 14 bases in between. CDR3 length: 15 amino acids.

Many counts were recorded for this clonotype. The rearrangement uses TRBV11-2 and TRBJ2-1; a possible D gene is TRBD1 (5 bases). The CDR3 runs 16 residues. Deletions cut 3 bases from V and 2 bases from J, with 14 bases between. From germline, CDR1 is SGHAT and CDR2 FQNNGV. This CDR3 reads CASSFAETDAYNEQFF. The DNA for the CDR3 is TGTGCCAGCAGCTTTGCTGAGACAGACGCCTACAATGAGCAGTTCTTC.

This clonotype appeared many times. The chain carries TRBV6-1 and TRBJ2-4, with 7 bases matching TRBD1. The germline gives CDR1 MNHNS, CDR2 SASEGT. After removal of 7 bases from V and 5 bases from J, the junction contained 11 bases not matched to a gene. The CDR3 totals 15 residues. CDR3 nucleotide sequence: TGTGCCAGCACACTCTTCCTCGGACAGGAAAACATTCAGTACTTC. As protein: CASTLFLGQENIQYF.

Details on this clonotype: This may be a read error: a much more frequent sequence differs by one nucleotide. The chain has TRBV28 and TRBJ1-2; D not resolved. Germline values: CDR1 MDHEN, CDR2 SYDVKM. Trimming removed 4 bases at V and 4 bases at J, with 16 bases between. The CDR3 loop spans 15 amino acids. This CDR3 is CASSSVSPWGYGYTF. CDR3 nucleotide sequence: TGTGCCAGCAGTTCCGTAAGTCCCTGGGGCTATGGCTACACCTTC.

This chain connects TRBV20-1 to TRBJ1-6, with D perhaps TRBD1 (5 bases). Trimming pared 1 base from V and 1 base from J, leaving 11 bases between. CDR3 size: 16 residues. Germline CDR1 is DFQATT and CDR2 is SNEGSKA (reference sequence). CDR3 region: CSARVQGRSYNSPLHF. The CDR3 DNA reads TGCAGTGCTAGAGTGCAGGGAAGGTCCTATAATTCACCCCTCCACTTT.

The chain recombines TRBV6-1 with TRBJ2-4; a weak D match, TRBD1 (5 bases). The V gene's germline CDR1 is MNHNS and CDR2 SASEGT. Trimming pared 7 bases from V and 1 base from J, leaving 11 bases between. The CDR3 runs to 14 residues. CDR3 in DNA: TGTGCCAGCAACCTTTGGGGCGCCAAAAACATTCAGTACTTC. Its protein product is CASNLWGAKNIQYF.

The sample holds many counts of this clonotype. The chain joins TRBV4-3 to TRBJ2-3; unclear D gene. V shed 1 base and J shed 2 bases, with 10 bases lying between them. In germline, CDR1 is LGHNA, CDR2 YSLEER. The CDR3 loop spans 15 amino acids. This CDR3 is CASSQGNGVTDTQYF. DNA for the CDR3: TGCGCCAGCAGCCAAGGAAATGGGGTCACAGATACGCAGTATTTT.

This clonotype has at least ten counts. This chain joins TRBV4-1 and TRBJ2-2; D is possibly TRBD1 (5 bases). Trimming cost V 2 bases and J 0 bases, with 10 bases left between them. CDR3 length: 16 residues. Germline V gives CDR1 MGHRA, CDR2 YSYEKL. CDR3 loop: CASSQWTLANTGELFF. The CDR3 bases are TGCGCCAGCAGCCAATGGACACTGGCGAACACCGGGGAGCTGTTTTTT.

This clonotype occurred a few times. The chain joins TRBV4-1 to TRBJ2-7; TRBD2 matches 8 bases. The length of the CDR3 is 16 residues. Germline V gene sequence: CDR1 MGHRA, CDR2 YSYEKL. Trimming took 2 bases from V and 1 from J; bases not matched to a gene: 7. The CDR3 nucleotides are TGCGCCAGCAGCCAAACTCTTAGCGGGGAGTCCTACGAGCAGTACTTC. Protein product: CASSQTLSGESYEQYF.

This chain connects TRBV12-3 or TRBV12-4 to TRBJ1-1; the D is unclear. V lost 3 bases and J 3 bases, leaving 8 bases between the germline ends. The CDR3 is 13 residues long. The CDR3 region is CASSFIGYTEAFF. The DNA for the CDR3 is TGTGCCAGCAGTTTTATCGGATACACTGAAGCTTTCTTT.

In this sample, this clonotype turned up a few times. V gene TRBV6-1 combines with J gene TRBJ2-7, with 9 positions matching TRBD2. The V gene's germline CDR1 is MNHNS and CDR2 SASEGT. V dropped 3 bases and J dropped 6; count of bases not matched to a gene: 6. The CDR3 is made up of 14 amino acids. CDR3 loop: CASSDSSGDREQYF. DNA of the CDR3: TGTGCCAGCAGTGATTCTAGCGGGGACCGCGAGCAGTACTTC.

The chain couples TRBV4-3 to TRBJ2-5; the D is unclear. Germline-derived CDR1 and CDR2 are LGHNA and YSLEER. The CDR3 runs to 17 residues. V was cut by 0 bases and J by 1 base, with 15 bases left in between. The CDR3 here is CASSQDPGLLRQETQYF. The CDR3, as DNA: TGCGCCAGCAGCCAAGACCCAGGATTGCTGCGCCAAGAGACCCAGTACTTC.

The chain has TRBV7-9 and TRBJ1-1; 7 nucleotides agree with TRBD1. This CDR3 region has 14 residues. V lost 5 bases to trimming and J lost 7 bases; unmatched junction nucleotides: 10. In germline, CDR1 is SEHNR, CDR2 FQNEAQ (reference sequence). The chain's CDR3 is CASSLRQGGSEAFF. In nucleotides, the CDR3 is TGTGCCAGCAGCCTTCGACAGGGAGGGAGTGAAGCTTTCTTT.

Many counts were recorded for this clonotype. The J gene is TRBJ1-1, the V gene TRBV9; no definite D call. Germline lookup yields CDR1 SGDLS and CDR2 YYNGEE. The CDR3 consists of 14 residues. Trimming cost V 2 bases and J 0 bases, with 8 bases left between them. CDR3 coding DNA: TGTGCCAGCAGCGTTACAGACCTGAACACTGAAGCTTTCTTT. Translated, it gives CASSVTDLNTEAFF.

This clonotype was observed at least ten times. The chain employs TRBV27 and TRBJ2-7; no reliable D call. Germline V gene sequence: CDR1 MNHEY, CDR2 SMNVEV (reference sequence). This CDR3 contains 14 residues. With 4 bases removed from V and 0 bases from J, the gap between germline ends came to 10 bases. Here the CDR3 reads CASSSALSSYEQYF. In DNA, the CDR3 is TGTGCCAGCAGTTCCGCACTAAGCTCCTACGAGCAGTACTTC.

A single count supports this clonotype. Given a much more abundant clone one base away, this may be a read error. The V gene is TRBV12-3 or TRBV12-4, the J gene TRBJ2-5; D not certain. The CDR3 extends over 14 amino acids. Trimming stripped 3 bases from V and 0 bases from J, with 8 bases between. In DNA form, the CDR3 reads TGTGCCAGCAGTTTCCCTGGGAACCAAGAGACCCAGTACTTC. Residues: CASSFPGNQETQYF.

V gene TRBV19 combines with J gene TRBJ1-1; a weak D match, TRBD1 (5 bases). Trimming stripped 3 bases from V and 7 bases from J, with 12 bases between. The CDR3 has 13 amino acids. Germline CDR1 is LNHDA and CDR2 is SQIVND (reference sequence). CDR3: CASSIRSTDEAFF. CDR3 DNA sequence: TGTGCCAGTAGTATCCGGTCGACAGATGAAGCTTTCTTT. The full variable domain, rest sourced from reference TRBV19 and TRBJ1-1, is DGGITQSPKYLFRKEGQNVTLSCEQNLNHDAMYWYRQDPGQGLRLIYYSQIVNDFQKGDIAEGYSVSREKKESFPLTVTSAQKNPTAFYLCASSIRSTDEAFFGQGTRLTVV.

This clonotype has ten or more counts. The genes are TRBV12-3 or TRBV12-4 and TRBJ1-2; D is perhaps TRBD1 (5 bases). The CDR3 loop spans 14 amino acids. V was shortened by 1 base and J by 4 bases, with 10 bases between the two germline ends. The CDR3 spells CASSLDGGAYGYTF. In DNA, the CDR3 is TGTGCCAGCAGTTTAGATGGAGGGGCCTATGGCTACACCTTC.

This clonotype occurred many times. Here the CDR3 DNA reads TGTGCCAGCGCCCAAGGGGCTAGCTACGAGCAGTACTTC. Encoded protein: CASAQGASYEQYF. The chain carries TRBV12-3 or TRBV12-4 and TRBJ2-7; weak D call: TRBD1 (5 bases). Trimming left V 8 bases short and J 3 bases short, with 14 bases between. The CDR3 sequence is 13 residues long.

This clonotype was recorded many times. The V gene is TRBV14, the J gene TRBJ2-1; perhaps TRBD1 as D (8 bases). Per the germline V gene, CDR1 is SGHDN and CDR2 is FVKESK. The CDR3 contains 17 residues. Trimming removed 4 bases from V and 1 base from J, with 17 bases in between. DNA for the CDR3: TGTGCCAGCAGCCCCACTCTACAGGGGGGGTCCTACAATGAGCAGTTCTTC. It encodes CASSPTLQGGSYNEQFF.